The 7 T cell receptor beta chains below all came from one sample that was sequenced in a study of T cell responses to AZD1222 COVID-19 vaccine. Clones were sequenced by immunoSEQ multiplex PCR, and TCRdb holds only the in-frame ones, with some missing. The table lists about 53,000 clones, 65% to 85% of them singletons. The sequences come from peripheral blood, collected on day 0 of AZD1222 vaccination. All receptors come from an adult in good health.

This chain uses TRBV5-1 with TRBJ2-3, with 10 positions matching TRBD1. The CDR3 has 16 residues. Germline lookup yields CDR1 SGHRS and CDR2 YFSETQ. Unmatched junction bases numbered 5, after V lost 3 bases and J lost 1 base. As DNA, the CDR3 is TGCGCCAGCAGCTCGGGGACAGGGGTCGGCACAGATACGCAGTATTTT. Its protein is CASSSGTGVGTDTQYF. The variable domain in full, with the rest retrieved from reference TRBV5-1 and TRBJ2-3, is KAGVTQTPRYLIKTRGQQVTLSCSPISGHRSVSWYQQTPGQGLQFLFEYFSETQRNKGNFPGRFSGRQFSNSRSEMNVSTLELGDSALYLCASSSGTGVGTDTQYFGPGTRLTVL.

The chain couples TRBV11-2 to TRBJ1-2; possibly TRBD1 for D (5 bases). The CDR3 runs to 11 residues. Germline CDR1 reads SGHAT; CDR2 reads FQNNGV. V was shortened by 7 bases and J by 8 bases, with 11 bases between the two germline ends. The CDR3 spells CASTDIGGYTF. CDR3 in DNA: TGTGCCAGCACGGACATCGGCGGCTACACCTTC.

The genes are TRBV5-4 and TRBJ2-1; 7 bases align to TRBD2. CDR1 and CDR2 (germline): SGHNT, YYREEE (reference sequence). The CDR3 contains 12 residues. The ends lost 6 bases at V and 13 bases at J; junction bases unmatched: 10. DNA of the CDR3: TGTGCCAGCACCCAATCTCGGGGGGATCAGTTCTTC. Its protein is CASTQSRGDQFF.

The rearrangement links TRBV3-1 (or the pseudogene TRBV3-2) to TRBJ1-1, with unresolved D. The CDR3 runs to 14 residues. V was pared by 2 bases and J by 0 bases, with 7 bases between. The germline V gene encodes CDR1 LGHDT and CDR2 YNNKEL (reference sequence). The CDR3 DNA reads as TGTGCCAGCAGCCAAAGGGCGATGAACACTGAAGCTTTCTTT. Translating it yields CASSQRAMNTEAFF.

The genes are TRBV18 and TRBJ2-3; 11 bases line up with TRBD2. This CDR3 comprises 18 residues. Looked up from germline, CDR1 is KGHSH and CDR2 is LQKENI. V lost 8 bases, J lost 1 base, and 14 bases stayed unmatched. The CDR3 DNA is TGTGCCAGCGCACAGGCCCCAACTAGCGGGAGTGGCACAGATACGCAGTATTTT. This translates into CASAQAPTSGSGTDTQYF.

The DNA for the CDR3 is TGTGCCAGCAGTCTCCTGGGAACCTCTAACTATGGCTACACCTTC. This translates into CASSLLGTSNYGYTF. V usage is TRBV6-2 or TRBV6-3 and J usage is TRBJ1-2; no reliable D call. V was shortened by 5 bases and J by 0 bases, with 13 bases between the two germline ends. Per the germline V gene, CDR1 is MNHEY and CDR2 is SVGEGT. CDR3 length: 15 amino acids.

The CDR3 region is CASSWLGDTEAFF. DNA for the CDR3: TGTGCCAGCAGTTGGCTCGGGGACACTGAAGCTTTCTTT. V gene TRBV6-5 combines with J gene TRBJ1-1; no firm D call. Looked up from germline, CDR1 is MNHEY and CDR2 is SVGAGI. Trimming pared 4 bases from V and 3 bases from J, leaving 9 bases between. The CDR3 sequence is 13 residues long.